The clone carrying this TCR beta chain appeared a few times. Its antigen remains unidentified. The data are from a study of T cells and Merkel cell carcinoma outcomes. Points from the study as a whole: Repertoire plus T-cell density reportedly predicted Merkel cell carcinoma outcomes.

Repertoires were generated with immunoSEQ multiplex PCR, while TCRdb's copy carries only in-frame clones and drops some. The sample has about 19,000 clones, more than 65% seen once. CDR3 size: 13 residues. V was clipped by 3 bases and J by 6 bases, with 12 bases between them. From germline, CDR1 is SEHNR and CDR2 FQNEAQ (reference sequence). The V call is TRBV7-9, the J call TRBJ2-7; the D call may be TRBD1 or TRBD2 (5 bases each). The clonotype comes from a human donor with Merkel cell carcinoma. Sequences were obtained from tumor tissue from Merkel cell carcinoma. The CDR3 coding sequence is TGTGCCAGCAGCTTCTCGAGGGGTCTCGAGCAGTACTTC. This codes for CASSFSRGLEQYF.